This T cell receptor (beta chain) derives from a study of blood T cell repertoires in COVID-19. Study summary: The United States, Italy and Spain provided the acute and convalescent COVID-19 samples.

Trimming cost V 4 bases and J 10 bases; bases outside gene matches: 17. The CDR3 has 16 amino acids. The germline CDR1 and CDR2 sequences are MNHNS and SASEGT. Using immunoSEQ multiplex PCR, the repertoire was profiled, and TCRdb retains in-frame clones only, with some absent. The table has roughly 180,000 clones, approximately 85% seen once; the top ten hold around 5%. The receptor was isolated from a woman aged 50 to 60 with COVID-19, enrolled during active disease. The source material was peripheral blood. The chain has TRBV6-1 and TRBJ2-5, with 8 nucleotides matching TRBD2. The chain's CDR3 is CASSGPAGELWYGQYF. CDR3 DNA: TGTGCCAGCAGTGGCCCAGCGGGGGAGCTTTGGTATGGCCAGTACTTC.